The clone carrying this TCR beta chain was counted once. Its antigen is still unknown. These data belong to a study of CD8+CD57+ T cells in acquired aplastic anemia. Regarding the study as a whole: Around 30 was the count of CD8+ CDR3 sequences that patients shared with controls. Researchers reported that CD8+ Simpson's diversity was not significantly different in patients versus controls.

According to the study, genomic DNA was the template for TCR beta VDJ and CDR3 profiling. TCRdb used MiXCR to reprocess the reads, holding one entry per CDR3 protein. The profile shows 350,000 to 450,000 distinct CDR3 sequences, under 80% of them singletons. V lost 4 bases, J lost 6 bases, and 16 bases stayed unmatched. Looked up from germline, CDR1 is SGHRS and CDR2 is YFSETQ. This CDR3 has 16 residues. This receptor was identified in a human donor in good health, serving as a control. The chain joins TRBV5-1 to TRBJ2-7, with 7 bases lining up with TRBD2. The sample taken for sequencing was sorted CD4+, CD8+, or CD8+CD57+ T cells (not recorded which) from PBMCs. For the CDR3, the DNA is TGCGCCAGCAGCAGGGAGATGGGAGGGCGCGCAGGCGAGCAGTACTTC. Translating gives CASSREMGGRAGEQYF.